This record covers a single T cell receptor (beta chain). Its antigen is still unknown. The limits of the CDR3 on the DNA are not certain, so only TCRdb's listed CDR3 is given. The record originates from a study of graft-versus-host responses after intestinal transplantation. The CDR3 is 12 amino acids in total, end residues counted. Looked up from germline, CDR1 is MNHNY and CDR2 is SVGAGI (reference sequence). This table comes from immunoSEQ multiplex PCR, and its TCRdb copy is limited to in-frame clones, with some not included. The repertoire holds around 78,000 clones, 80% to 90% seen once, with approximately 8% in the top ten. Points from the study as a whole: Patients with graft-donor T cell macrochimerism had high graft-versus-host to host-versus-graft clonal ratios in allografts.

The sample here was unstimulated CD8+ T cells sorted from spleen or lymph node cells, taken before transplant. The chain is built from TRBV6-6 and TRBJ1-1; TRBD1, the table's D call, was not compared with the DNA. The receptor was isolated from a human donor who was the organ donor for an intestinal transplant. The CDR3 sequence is CASSFLAVEAFF.